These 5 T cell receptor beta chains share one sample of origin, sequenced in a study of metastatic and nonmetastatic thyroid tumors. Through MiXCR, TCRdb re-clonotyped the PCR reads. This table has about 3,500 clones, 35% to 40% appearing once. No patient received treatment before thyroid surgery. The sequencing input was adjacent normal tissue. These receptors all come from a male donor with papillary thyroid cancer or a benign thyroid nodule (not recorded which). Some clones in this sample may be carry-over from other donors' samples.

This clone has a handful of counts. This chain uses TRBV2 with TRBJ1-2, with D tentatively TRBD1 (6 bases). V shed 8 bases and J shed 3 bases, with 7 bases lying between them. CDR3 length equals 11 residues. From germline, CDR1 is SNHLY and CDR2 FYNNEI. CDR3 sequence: CASQGYYGYTF. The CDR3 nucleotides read TGTGCCAGCCAGGGGTACTATGGCTACACCTTC.

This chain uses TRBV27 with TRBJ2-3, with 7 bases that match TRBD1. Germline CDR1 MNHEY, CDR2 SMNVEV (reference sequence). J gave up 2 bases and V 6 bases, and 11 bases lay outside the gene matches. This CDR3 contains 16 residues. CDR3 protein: CASSTRQGTHTDTQYF. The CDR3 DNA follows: TGTGCCAGCAGCACACGACAGGGAACACACACAGATACGCAGTATTTT.

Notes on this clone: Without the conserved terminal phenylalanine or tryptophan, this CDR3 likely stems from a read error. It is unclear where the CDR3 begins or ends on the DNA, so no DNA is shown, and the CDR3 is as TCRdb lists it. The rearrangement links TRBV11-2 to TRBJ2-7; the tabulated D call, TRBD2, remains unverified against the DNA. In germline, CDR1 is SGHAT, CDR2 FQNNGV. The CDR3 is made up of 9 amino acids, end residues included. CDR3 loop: CASSLGLAG.

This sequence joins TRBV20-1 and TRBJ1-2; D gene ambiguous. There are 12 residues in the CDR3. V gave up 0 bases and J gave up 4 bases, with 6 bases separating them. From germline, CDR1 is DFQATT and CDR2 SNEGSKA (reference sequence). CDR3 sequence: CSARDRSYGYTF. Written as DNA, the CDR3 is TGCAGTGCTAGAGATCGCAGCTATGGCTACACCTTC.

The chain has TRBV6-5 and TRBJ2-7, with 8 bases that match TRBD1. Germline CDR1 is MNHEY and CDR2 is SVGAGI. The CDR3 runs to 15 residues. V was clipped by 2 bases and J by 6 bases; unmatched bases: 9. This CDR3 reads CASSYDTRGRTEQYF. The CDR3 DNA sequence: TGTGCCAGCAGTTACGACACCAGGGGGCGGACCGAGCAGTACTTC.